This TCR beta chain was found in a study of blood T cell repertoires in COVID-19. Clones were read by immunoSEQ multiplex PCR, and TCRdb kept only the in-frame ones, dropping some. The sample records 100,000 to 150,000 clones, 75% to 90% being singletons. This clone has a handful of counts. The clonotype comes from a woman of 80 years or more with COVID-19, enrolled during active disease. Sequenced sample: peripheral blood.

This CDR3 is CASSRDRGGTDTQYF. In nucleotides, the CDR3 is TGTGCCAGCAGCCGCGACAGGGGAGGAACAGATACGCAGTATTTT. J is TRBJ2-3 and V is TRBV5-6, with 8 bases matching TRBD1. Unmatched junction bases numbered 7, after V lost 4 bases and J lost 3 bases. CDR3 length: 15 residues. Looked up from germline, CDR1 is SGHDT and CDR2 is YYEEEE. Variable domain in full (rest from reference TRBV5-6 and TRBJ2-3): DAGVTQSPTHLIKTRGQQVTLRCSPKSGHDTVSWYQQALGQGPQFIFQYYEEEERQRGNFPDRFSGHQFPNYSSELNVNALLLGDSALYLCASSRDRGGTDTQYFGPGTRLTVL.